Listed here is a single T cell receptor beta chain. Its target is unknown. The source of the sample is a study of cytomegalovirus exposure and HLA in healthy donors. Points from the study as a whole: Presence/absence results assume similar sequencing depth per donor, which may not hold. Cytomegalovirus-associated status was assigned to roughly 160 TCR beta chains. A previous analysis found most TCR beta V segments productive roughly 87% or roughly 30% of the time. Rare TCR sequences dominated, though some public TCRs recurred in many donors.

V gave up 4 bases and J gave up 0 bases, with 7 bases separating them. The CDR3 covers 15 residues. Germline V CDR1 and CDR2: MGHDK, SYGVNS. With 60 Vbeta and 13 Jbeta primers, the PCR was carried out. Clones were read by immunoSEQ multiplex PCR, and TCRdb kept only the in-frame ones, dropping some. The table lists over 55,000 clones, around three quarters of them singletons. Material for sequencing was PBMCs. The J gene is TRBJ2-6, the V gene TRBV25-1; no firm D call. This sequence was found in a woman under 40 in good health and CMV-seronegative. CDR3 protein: CASSGHPSGANVLTF. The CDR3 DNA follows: TGTGCCAGCAGTGGACACCCCTCTGGGGCCAACGTCCTGACTTTC.